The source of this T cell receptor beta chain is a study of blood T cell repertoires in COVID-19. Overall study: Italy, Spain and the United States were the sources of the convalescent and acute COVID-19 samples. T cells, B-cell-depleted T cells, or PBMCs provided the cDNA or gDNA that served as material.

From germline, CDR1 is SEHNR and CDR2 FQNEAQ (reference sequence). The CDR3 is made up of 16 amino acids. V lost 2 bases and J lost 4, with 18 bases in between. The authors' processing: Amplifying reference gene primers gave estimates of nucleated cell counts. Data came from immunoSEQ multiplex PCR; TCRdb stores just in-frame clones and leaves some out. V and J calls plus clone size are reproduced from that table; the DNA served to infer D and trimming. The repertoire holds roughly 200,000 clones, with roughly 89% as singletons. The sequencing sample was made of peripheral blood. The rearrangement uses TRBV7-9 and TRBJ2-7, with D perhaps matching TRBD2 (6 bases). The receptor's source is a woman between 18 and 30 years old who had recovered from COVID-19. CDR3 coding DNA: TGTGCCAGCAGCTTAAGAGTCCTAGCGACGTTTTACGAGCAGTACTTC. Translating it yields CASSLRVLATFYEQYF.